This is a list of T cell receptor beta chains from one sample in a study of blood T cell repertoires in COVID-19. The table came from immunoSEQ multiplex PCR; TCRdb's copy has only in-frame clones and leaves some out. Among fewer than 80,000 clones listed, more than 75% were seen once. The sequencing input was peripheral blood. These receptor sequences come from a human donor in a cohort sampled during active COVID-19. The CDR3 runs from the conserved cysteine through the conserved F or W. The D gene is left open where the match is weak. Clone size, where shown, is once, few, many, or a class for clones that have expanded.

length	J	D	size	V	DNA	CDR3
16	TRBJ2-7	NA	NA	TRBV7-8	TGTGCCAGCAGCGCCGGGGCGGGCGGGGCAACCTACGAGCAGTACTTC	CASSAGAGGATYEQYF
14	TRBJ2-3	NA	NA	TRBV5-1	TGCGCCAGCAGCTTGGAACAACCCACAGATACGCAGTATTTT	CASSLEQPTDTQYF
14	TRBJ2-3	TRBD1	NA	TRBV19	TGTGCCAGTAGCGCGGACAGGGGAACAGATACGCAGTATTTT	CASSADRGTDTQYF
13	TRBJ2-7	TRBD1	NA	TRBV6-6	TGTGCCAGCACTTTACAGGGGTCCTACGAGCAGTACTTC	CASTLQGSYEQYF
16	TRBJ2-1	TRBD2	few	TRBV3-1/TRBV3-2	TGTGCCAGCAGCCAAGGACTAGCGGGGAGAGGCTATGAGCAGTTCTTC	CASSQGLAGRGYEQFF
17	TRBJ2-3	NA	once	TRBV3-1/TRBV3-2	TGTGCCAGCAGCCAAGATCAGGCCAGGGGAAGCACAGATACGCAGTATTTT	CASSQDQARGSTDTQYF
17	TRBJ2-5	TRBD2	NA	TRBV7-2	TGTGCCAGCAGCTTAGTAGGGACTAGCGGGGTCTCGGAGACCCAGTACTTC	CASSLVGTSGVSETQYF
16	TRBJ1-6	TRBD1	NA	TRBV18	TGTGCCAGCTCACCAGAGGGGGCCCGGCGGAATTCACCCCTCCACTTT	CASSPEGARRNSPLHF
13	TRBJ1-2	TRBD1	NA	TRBV10-3	TGTGCCATCAGCCCGGGGACAGGGCTGGGCTACACCTTC	CAISPGTGLGYTF
13	TRBJ1-5	NA	few	TRBV12-3/TRBV12-4	TGTGCCAGCAATACGAGCCCTTCCTGGCCCCAGCATTTT	CASNTSPSWPQHF
15	TRBJ2-7	TRBD1	NA	TRBV5-5	TGTGCCAGCAGCCTGACAGGGCTTAAAATCTACGAGCAGTACTTC	CASSLTGLKIYEQYF
13	TRBJ2-5	TRBD2	NA	TRBV2	TGTGCCAGCAGTGTATCCAGCGGGGGGACCCAGTACTTC	CASSVSSGGTQYF
15	TRBJ2-3	TRBD2	NA	TRBV2	TGTGCCAGCAGATTAGCGGGGGCGAGCACAGATACGCAGTATTTT	CASRLAGASTDTQYF
15	TRBJ1-2	NA	once	TRBV7-9	TGTGCCAGCAGCTTAGCGGCAGGGGCGAACTATGGCTACACCTTC	CASSLAAGANYGYTF
15	TRBJ2-3	TRBD1	NA	TRBV19	TGTGCCAGTAGTAGCGGACAGGGGCCCACAGATACGCAGTATTTT	CASSSGQGPTDTQYF
15	TRBJ2-2	TRBD1	NA	TRBV7-2	TGTGCCAGCAGCTTTGACAGGGGCAACACCGGGGAGCTGTTTTTT	CASSFDRGNTGELFF
18	TRBJ2-7	TRBD2	NA	TRBV4-2	TGTGCCAGCAGCCAAGATGCGAGCGGGGGGACCAACCTCTACGAGCAGTACTTC	CASSQDASGGTNLYEQYF
16	TRBJ1-2	TRBD1	few	TRBV11-1	TGTGCCAGCAGCCCAATCGACAGGGATGGGGTATGGGGCTACACCTTC	CASSPIDRDGVWGYTF
15	TRBJ2-3	TRBD2	few	TRBV9	TGTGCCAGCAGCAGGGGAGCGGGGGGGACAGATACGCAGTATTTT	CASSRGAGGTDTQYF
15	TRBJ2-1	TRBD2	NA	TRBV6-5	TGTGCCAGCAGTCGGATCTCGGGGGGAGGCAATGAGCAGTTCTTC	CASSRISGGGNEQFF
15	TRBJ1-4	NA	NA	TRBV13	TGTGCCAGCAGCTTAGCCAGGGGAGGGAATGAAAAACTGTTTTTT	CASSLARGGNEKLFF
15	TRBJ1-6	NA	once	TRBV3-1/TRBV3-2	TGTGCCAGCAGCCGGGGGTCAGGGGACAATTCACCCCTCCACTTT	CASSRGSGDNSPLHF
15	TRBJ2-1	TRBD2	NA	TRBV3-1/TRBV3-2	TGTGCCAGCAAGACTGGACTAGCGGGGTACAATGAGCAGTTCTTC	CASKTGLAGYNEQFF
16	TRBJ2-3	TRBD1	NA	TRBV19	TGTGCCAGCCAACCCCGGACAGGGGCAAGCACAGATACGCAGTATTTT	CASQPRTGASTDTQYF
13	TRBJ2-7	NA	NA	TRBV19	TGTGCCAGTAGTATAAAAGGGGTTGGGGAGCAGTACTTC	CASSIKGVGEQYF
12	TRBJ2-3	NA	NA	TRBV11-2	TGTGCCAGCAGCTTAGCAGGGATCGGGTTACATTTT	CASSLAGIGLHF
16	TRBJ2-3	TRBD2	NA	TRBV9	TGTGCCAGCGGGAGGACTAGCGGGGGGTACCTGGATACGCAGTATTTT	CASGRTSGGYLDTQYF
15	TRBJ2-5	TRBD1	NA	TRBV5-8	TGTGCCAGCAGCGTTGGCGGGACAGGCTCTTGGACCCAGTACTTC	CASSVGGTGSWTQYF
15	TRBJ1-2	NA	few	TRBV7-8	TGTGCCAGCAGCTTCCAACAGGGAGAACCATATGGCTACACCTTC	CASSFQQGEPYGYTF
14	TRBJ2-1	TRBD2	few	TRBV30	TGTGCAAAGGTCCTAGCGGGGGGTTCGAATGAGCAGTTCTTC	CAKVLAGGSNEQFF
16	TRBJ2-1	TRBD2	NA	TRBV19	TGTGCCAGTAGTAGATTTAGCGGGGGGTCGTACAATGAGCAGTTCTTC	CASSRFSGGSYNEQFF
12	TRBJ1-1	TRBD1	NA	TRBV30	TGTGCCTGGACGACAGGGTATCGTGAAGCTTTCTTT	CAWTTGYREAFF
14	TRBJ2-7	TRBD1	NA	TRBV28	TGTGCCAGCAGTCTTGACAGGGTGAGATACGAGCAGTACTTC	CASSLDRVRYEQYF
13	TRBJ1-3	NA	NA	TRBV10-3	TGTGCCATCAGTCCAGGGGTGGTAAACACCATATATTTT	CAISPGVVNTIYF
14	TRBJ2-3	NA	NA	TRBV5-1	TGCGCCAGCAGCGTCGGGATCGCCACAGATACGCAGTATTTT	CASSVGIATDTQYF
17	TRBJ2-3	TRBD2	NA	TRBV18	TGTGCCAGCTCACCTTTCCGGCGGGGGAACGGCACAGATACGCAGTATTTT	CASSPFRRGNGTDTQYF
13	TRBJ2-7	NA	NA	TRBV6-5	TGTGCCAGCAGCGCCTCTTGGGGGCGCGAGCAGTACTTC	CASSASWGREQYF
13	TRBJ2-7	NA	NA	TRBV7-8	TGTGCCAGCAGCCGGGCCTCGTACTACGAGCAGTACTTC	CASSRASYYEQYF
11	TRBJ1-3	NA	few	TRBV6-5	TGTGCCAGCAAATATGGAAACACCATATATTTT	CASKYGNTIYF
14	TRBJ2-5	TRBD2	NA	TRBV27	TGTGCCAGCGGCAGAAAGCGGGGCCAAGAGACCCAGTACTTC	CASGRKRGQETQYF
13	TRBJ1-2	NA	NA	TRBV5-4	TGTGCCAGCAGCTCAGGGGTGGCGGGTGGCTACACCTTC	CASSSGVAGGYTF
14	TRBJ1-2	NA	NA	TRBV6-1	TGTGCCAGCAGTGAACTGAACGGACTCTATGGCTACACCTTC	CASSELNGLYGYTF
16	TRBJ1-4	NA	once	TRBV6-5	TGTGCCAGCAGTTCCTCGGGGGCAACAACTAATGAAAAACTGTTTTTT	CASSSSGATTNEKLFF
15	TRBJ2-7	TRBD1	NA	TRBV19	TGTGCCAGTAACTCCCCGGGACAGGGTTCCTACGAGCAGTACTTC	CASNSPGQGSYEQYF
15	TRBJ1-6	NA	NA	TRBV4-1	TGCGCCAGCAGCCAAGATGGCCAGGGGAGTTCACCCCTCCACTTT	CASSQDGQGSSPLHF
17	TRBJ2-7	TRBD1	NA	TRBV15	TGTGCCACCAGCAGAGGTGTGACAGGGAGCCTGCTCTACGAGCAGTACTTC	CATSRGVTGSLLYEQYF
12	TRBJ2-7	NA	NA	TRBV19	TGTGCCAGTAGTACCGTCGACAACGAGCAGTACTTC	CASSTVDNEQYF
20	TRBJ2-2	TRBD1	NA	TRBV14	TGTGCCAGCAGCCAAGTTCGGGTGCGGCCGACAGGGGTGAACACCGGGGAGCTGTTTTTT	CASSQVRVRPTGVNTGELFF
14	TRBJ1-1	NA	NA	TRBV11-2	TGTGCCAGCAGCCTCACGGGGGAGGGAGCTGAAGCTTTCTTT	CASSLTGEGAEAFF
12	TRBJ2-5	NA	NA	TRBV28	TGTGCCAGCAGGGACAGCCGGGAGACCCAGTACTTC	CASRDSRETQYF
15	TRBJ1-5	NA	NA	TRBV7-9	TGTGCCAGCAGCGGGCCATTAGCAGGGAATCAGCCCCAGCATTTT	CASSGPLAGNQPQHF
20	TRBJ2-1	TRBD2	NA	TRBV7-6	TGTGCCAGCAGCGGCCGCCTGGGACTAGCGGGGGAACGCTCCTACAATGAGCAGTTCTTC	CASSGRLGLAGERSYNEQFF
15	TRBJ1-3	TRBD1	NA	TRBV9	TGTGCCAGCAGCGTAGCGTCGGGACAGAGGAACACCATATATTTT	CASSVASGQRNTIYF
16	TRBJ2-2	TRBD2	NA	TRBV7-2	TGTGCCAGCAGCCCCGGGGGGGCAATAAGGACCGGGGAGCTGTTTTTT	CASSPGGAIRTGELFF
16	TRBJ2-1	NA	NA	TRBV5-1	TGCGCCAGCAGCTTGGAAGGGCTAGGGGGCTACAATGAGCAGTTCTTC	CASSLEGLGGYNEQFF
15	TRBJ2-3	TRBD2	few	TRBV19	TGTGCCAGTAGGGAAGCGGGGGGGTTCACAGATACGCAGTATTTT	CASREAGGFTDTQYF
18	TRBJ2-3	TRBD2	NA	TRBV13	TGTGCCAGCAGCTTAGGTGGGACTAGCGGCCCCGCTGCAGATACGCAGTATTTT	CASSLGGTSGPAADTQYF
15	TRBJ2-5	NA	NA	TRBV2	TGTGCCAGCAGTCCCCTGACTAGTTTCGGAGAGACCCAGTACTTC	CASSPLTSFGETQYF